One and the same sample provided the 17 T cell receptor beta chains below, sequenced in a study of shared clonotypes between healthy human individuals. Libraries were prepared by immunoSEQ multiplex PCR; TCRdb keeps only in-frame clonotypes and omits some of them. Of around 510,000 clones listed, roughly 79% were seen once; the top ten hold around 12%. Sequenced material: PBMCs. Source of these receptors: a middle-aged woman in good health. Some clones in this sample may be carry-over from other donors' samples.

The chain recombines TRBV10-2 with TRBJ1-1, with D tentatively TRBD1 (6 bases). The germline gives CDR1 WSHSY, CDR2 SAAADI. The CDR3 has 14 residues. The V gene lost 5 bases and the J gene lost 4 bases, with 14 bases spanning the gap. CDR3 loop: CASSIGGGGTEAFF. CDR3 DNA sequence: TGCGCCAGCAGTATCGGGGGCGGTGGCACTGAAGCTTTCTTT.

The chain combines TRBV28 with TRBJ2-7, with D uncertain. The CDR3 has 15 residues. Trimming pared 7 bases from V and 3 bases from J, leaving 19 bases between. Germline CDR1 MDHEN, CDR2 SYDVKM. The CDR3 loop reads CASKENKRLDYEQYF. CDR3 DNA sequence: TGTGCCAGCAAGGAGAACAAGCGTCTCGACTACGAGCAGTACTTC.

As regards this clone: A much larger clone differs by one base, so this may be a read error. The rearrangement joins TRBV27 to TRBJ2-7; 7 bases align to TRBD2. Germline V gene lookup returns CDR1 MNHEY and CDR2 SMNVEV (reference sequence). With V trimmed by 7 bases and J by 4 bases, 4 bases remained unmatched. The CDR3 contains 12 residues. CDR3 DNA: TGTGCCAGCATCGCGGGAGTTTACGAGCAGTACTTC. Protein: CASIAGVYEQYF.

J is TRBJ1-2 and V is TRBV11-2, with 8 bases aligning to TRBD1. The germline V gene encodes CDR1 SGHAT and CDR2 FQNNGV. Trimming took 3 bases from V and 4 from J; bases not matched to a gene: 4. This CDR3 region has 14 residues. CDR3 protein: CASSLDREVYGYTF. CDR3 DNA: TGTGCCAGCAGCTTGGACAGGGAGGTCTATGGCTACACCTTC. The variable domain in full, with the rest retrieved from reference TRBV11-2 and TRBJ1-2, is EAGVAQSPRYKIIEKRQSVAFWCNPISGHATLYWYQQILGQGPKLLIQFQNNGVVDDSQLPKDRFSAERLKGVDSTLKIQPAKLEDSAVYLCASSLDREVYGYTFGSGTRLTVV.

In this sample, this clone turned up once. The rearrangement links TRBV7-6 to TRBJ2-7; D perhaps matches TRBD1 (5 bases). CDR3 length: 12 residues. The ends were cut back, 4 bases at V and 6 bases at J, with 10 bases in the middle. CDR1 is SGHVS, CDR2 FNYEAQ, per germline. The CDR3 region has the DNA TGTGCCAGCAGCTCAGACAGCGCCGAGCAGTACTTC. Translated, it gives CASSSDSAEQYF.

The chain combines TRBV4-3 with TRBJ1-4; D might be TRBD1 (6 bases). Trimming took 3 bases from V and 8 from J, leaving 13 bases between them. Germline CDR1 LGHNA, CDR2 YSLEER. The CDR3 runs 14 residues. As DNA, the CDR3 is TGCGCCAGCAGCCAGGCCGGGACACGCGAAAAACTGTTTTTT. Protein sequence: CASSQAGTREKLFF.

The chain links TRBV5-1 to TRBJ1-1, with D hard to call. Trimming cost V 4 bases and J 3 bases, with 7 bases left between them. The CDR3 runs 12 residues. CDR1 is SGHRS and CDR2 is YFSETQ in the germline V gene. In DNA form, the CDR3 reads TGCGCCAGCAGCGATATCCACACTGAAGCTTTCTTT. Its translation: CASSDIHTEAFF.

The V gene is TRBV6-5, the J gene TRBJ2-7; D may match TRBD1 or TRBD2 (6 bases each). The V gene lost 4 bases and the J gene lost 6 bases, with 16 bases spanning the gap. CDR3 length: 14 amino acids. In germline, CDR1 is MNHEY, CDR2 SVGAGI. The CDR3 region has the DNA TGTGCCAGCAGTTCGCGGGACACGGCGCGCGAGCAGTACTTC. Translated: CASSSRDTAREQYF.

The chain is built from TRBV2 and TRBJ2-7; 10 bases match TRBD2. CDR3 length equals 15 residues. Losses at the gene ends were 1 base for V and 3 bases for J; bases not matched to a gene: 3. Germline loops: CDR1 SNHLY, CDR2 FYNNEI. The CDR3 region is CASSEGIAGGYEQYF. CDR3 nucleotides: TGTGCCAGCAGTGAAGGTATAGCGGGAGGCTACGAGCAGTACTTC.

V and J are TRBV6-5 and TRBJ2-3; D is uncertain. The ends were cut back, 5 bases at V and 0 bases at J, with 12 bases in the middle. CDR3 length: 15 residues. Per the germline V gene, CDR1 is MNHEY and CDR2 is SVGAGI. The CDR3 spells CASSARIPSTDTQYF. The CDR3 nucleotides are TGTGCCAGCAGTGCGAGGATCCCTAGCACAGATACGCAGTATTTT.

CDR3 sequence reads: CASSQEDRAYEQYF. As DNA, the CDR3 is TGTGCCAGCAGCCAAGAAGACAGGGCCTACGAGCAGTACTTC. The chain carries TRBV4-2 and TRBJ2-7; the match to TRBD1 covers 7 bases. The V gene's germline CDR1 is LGHNA and CDR2 YNFKEQ. With 0 bases clipped from V and 2 bases from J, the junction kept 1 base outside the gene matches. This CDR3 region has 14 residues.

The chain recombines TRBV9 with TRBJ1-4, with D uncertain. Trimming left V 0 bases short and J 8 bases short, with 17 bases between. This CDR3 comprises 16 residues. The germline CDR1 and CDR2 sequences are SGDLS and YYNGEE. The CDR3 nucleotides are TGTGCCAGCAGCGTAGGACCCGTCGGCGGTGGCGAAAAACTGTTTTTT. As protein: CASSVGPVGGGEKLFF.

This chain uses TRBV27 with TRBJ1-1, with D hard to call. Germline CDR1 is MNHEY and CDR2 is SMNVEV (reference sequence). The V gene lost 5 bases and the J gene lost 4 bases, with 20 bases spanning the gap. The CDR3 has 16 residues. The CDR3 DNA sequence: TGTGCCAGCAGTCCTTCCCGGTCAGGACGAGGCACTGAAGCTTTCTTT. Translated: CASSPSRSGRGTEAFF.

The chain employs TRBV25-1 and TRBJ2-7; TRBD2 matches 7 bases. Unmatched junction bases numbered 9, after V lost 8 bases and J lost 2 bases. Germline V gene lookup returns CDR1 MGHDK and CDR2 SYGVNS. This CDR3 contains 14 residues. The CDR3 DNA follows: TGTGCCAGCGGGGGGGGAGGGAGCCCCTACGAGCAGTACTTC. Translating it yields CASGGGGSPYEQYF.

Regarding this clone: Other DNA sequences in this sample translate to the same CDR3. The chain couples TRBV5-1 to TRBJ2-5, with TRBD2 identical over 12 bases. Trimming cost V 2 bases and J 2 bases; bases outside gene matches: 1. The CDR3 consists of 15 residues. Germline-derived CDR1 and CDR2 are SGHRS and YFSETQ. CDR3 protein: CASSLLAGGQETQYF. The CDR3 DNA follows: TGCGCCAGCAGCTTACTAGCGGGAGGACAAGAGACCCAGTACTTC.

This clone occurred a few times. The rearrangement uses TRBV14 and TRBJ1-2; D ambiguous. Germline CDR1 is SGHDN and CDR2 is FVKESK. This CDR3 contains 15 residues. V was cut by 10 bases and J by 5 bases, with 23 bases left in between. CDR3 coding DNA: TGTGCCATCCGTCCTTCCAGGTGGGCTTCGTATGGCTACACCTTC. Encoded protein: CAIRPSRWASYGYTF.

This clone was detected a few times. V gene TRBV4-3 combines with J gene TRBJ2-7; 14 nucleotides match TRBD2. The V gene end was trimmed by 2 bases and the J gene end by 3 bases; junction bases not matched to a gene: 12. CDR1 and CDR2 (germline): LGHNA, YSLEER. This CDR3 has 19 residues. The CDR3: CASSQTATSGREYRYEQYF. DNA of the CDR3: TGCGCCAGCAGCCAAACCGCGACTAGCGGGAGGGAGTACCGCTACGAGCAGTACTTC.